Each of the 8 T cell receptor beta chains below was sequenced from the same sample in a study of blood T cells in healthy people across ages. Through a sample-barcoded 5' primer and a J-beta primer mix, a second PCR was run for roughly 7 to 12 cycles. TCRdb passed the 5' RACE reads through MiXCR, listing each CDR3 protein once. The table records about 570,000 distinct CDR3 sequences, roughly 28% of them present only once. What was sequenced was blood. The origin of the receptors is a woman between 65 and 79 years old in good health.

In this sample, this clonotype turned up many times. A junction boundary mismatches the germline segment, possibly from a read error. DNA for the CDR3: TGCGCCAGCAGCTTGGAAGGGAACTATGGCTACACCTTC. Translating it yields CASSLEGNYGYTF. The chain recombines TRBV7-2 with TRBJ1-2, with D hard to call. The germline V gene encodes CDR1 SGHTA and CDR2 FQGNSA. The CDR3 length is 13 residues.

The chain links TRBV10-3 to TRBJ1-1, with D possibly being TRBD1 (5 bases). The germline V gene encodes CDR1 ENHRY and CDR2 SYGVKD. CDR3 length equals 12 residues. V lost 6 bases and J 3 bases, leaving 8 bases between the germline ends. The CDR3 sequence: CAISGDYTEAFF. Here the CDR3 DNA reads TGTGCCATCAGCGGGGACTACACTGAAGCTTTCTTT.

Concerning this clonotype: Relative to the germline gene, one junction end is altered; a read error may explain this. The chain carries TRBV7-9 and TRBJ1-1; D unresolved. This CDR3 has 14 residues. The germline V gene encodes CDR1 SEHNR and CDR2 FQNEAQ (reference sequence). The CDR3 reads CASSFLGSNTGAFF. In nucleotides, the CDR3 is TGTGCCAGCAGCTTTCTAGGCAGCAACACTGGAGCTTTCTTT.

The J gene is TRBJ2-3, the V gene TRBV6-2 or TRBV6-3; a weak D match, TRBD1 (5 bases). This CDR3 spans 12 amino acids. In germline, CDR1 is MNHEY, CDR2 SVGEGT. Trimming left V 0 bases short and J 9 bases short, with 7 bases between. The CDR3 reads CASSYSQGTQYF. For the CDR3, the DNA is TGTGCCAGCAGTTACTCTCAGGGAACGCAGTATTTT.

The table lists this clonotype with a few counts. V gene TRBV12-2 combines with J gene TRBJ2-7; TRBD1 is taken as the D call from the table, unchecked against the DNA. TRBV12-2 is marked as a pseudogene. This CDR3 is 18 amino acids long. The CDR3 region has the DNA TGTGCAAGTCGCTTAACTAGCAAAGGGGGGGACAGGGGAAACGAGCAGTACTTC. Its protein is CASRLTSKGGDRGNEQYF.

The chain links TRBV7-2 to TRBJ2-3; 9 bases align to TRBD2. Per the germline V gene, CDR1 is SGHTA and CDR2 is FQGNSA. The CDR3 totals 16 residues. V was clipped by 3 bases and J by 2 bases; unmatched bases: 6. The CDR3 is CASSLGGGGSTDTQYF. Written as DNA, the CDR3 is TGTGCCAGCAGCTTGGGCGGGGGGGGCTCCACAGATACGCAGTATTTT.

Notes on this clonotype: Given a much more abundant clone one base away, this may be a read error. CDR3 nucleotides: TGTGCCTGCAGCGAAACTAGCGGGGTGAACGAGCAGTACTTC. It yields the protein CACSETSGVNEQYF. The chain is built from TRBV7-2 and TRBJ2-7; 10 nucleotides agree with TRBD2. CDR1 is SGHTA, CDR2 FQGNSA, per germline. This CDR3 has 14 amino acids.

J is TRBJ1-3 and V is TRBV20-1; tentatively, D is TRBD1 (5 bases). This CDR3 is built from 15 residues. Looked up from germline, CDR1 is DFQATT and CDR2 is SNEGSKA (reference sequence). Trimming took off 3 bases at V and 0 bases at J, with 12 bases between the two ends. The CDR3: CSASRDPCSGNTIYF. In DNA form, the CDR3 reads TGCAGTGCTAGCCGGGACCCCTGCTCTGGAAACACCATATATTTT.